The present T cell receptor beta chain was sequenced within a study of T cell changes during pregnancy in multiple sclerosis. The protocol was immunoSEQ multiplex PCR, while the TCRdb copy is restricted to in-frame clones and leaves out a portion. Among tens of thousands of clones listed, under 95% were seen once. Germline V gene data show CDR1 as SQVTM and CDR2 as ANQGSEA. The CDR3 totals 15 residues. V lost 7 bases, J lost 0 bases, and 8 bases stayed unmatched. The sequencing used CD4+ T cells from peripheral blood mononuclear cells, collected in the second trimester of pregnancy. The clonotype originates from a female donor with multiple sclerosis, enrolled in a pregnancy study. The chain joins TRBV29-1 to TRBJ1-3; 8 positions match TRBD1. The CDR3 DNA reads TGCAGCGCCCGAACAGGGGGTCTCTCTGGAAACACCATATATTTT. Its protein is CSARTGGLSGNTIYF.